Listed here is a single TCR beta chain. Its specificity is not known. The data belong to a study of shared clonotypes between healthy human individuals. This CDR3 region has 14 residues. CDR1 is SGHAT, CDR2 FQNNGV, per germline. The V end was cut by 3 bases, the J end by 6 bases, with 12 bases between. Clones were read by immunoSEQ multiplex PCR, and TCRdb kept only the in-frame ones, dropping some. The table lists over a million clones, roughly 74% of them singletons. General study results and limits: For naive CD4 cells, 4% to 6% of clonotypes were shared across a few donors. Naive subsets, compared against memory subsets, generally had larger estimated richness values. Only blood underwent sampling, and tissue repertoires likely differ.

This receptor was taken from a man aged 18 to 30 in good health. Some clones in this sample may be carry-over from other donors' samples. Sequenced: memory CD4+ T cells from PBMCs. The subset was: CD45RA-negative fraction. The chain joins TRBV11-2 to TRBJ2-1; the D gene is possibly TRBD2 (7 bases). The CDR3 DNA is TGTGCCAGCAGCTTGGCGGGGGCGGGCAATGAGCAGTTCTTC. Translation gives CASSLAGAGNEQFF.